A selection of T cell receptor beta chains follows, all from one sample in a study of OX40 agonist ivuxolimab in advanced cancers. Sequenced by immunoSEQ multiplex PCR; TCRdb stores in-frame clones only, minus some. The sample shows about 31,000 clones, about 80% of them seen only once. The material was CD4+ or CD8+ T cells sorted from blood, obtained in a trial of the OX40 agonist ivuxolimab. These receptors were collected from an adult with an advanced solid tumor such as melanoma, head and neck, liver or kidney cancer. The CDR3 runs from the conserved cysteine through the conserved F or W. A D gene is named only where the DNA matches it firmly. Size is omitted from some rows. Given values are once, few, many or a class for expanded clones.

TRBV18	.	TRBJ2-5	.	TGTGCCAGCTCACCACCAGAGCAAGAGACCCAGTACTTC	CASSPPEQETQYF
TRBV30	TRBD2	TRBJ2-5	.	TGTGCCTGGAGTCGGGAGGAAGAGACCCAGTACTTC	CAWSREEETQYF
TRBV2	TRBD2	TRBJ2-2	.	TGTGCCAGCAGACTAGCGAGCACCGGGGAGCTGTTTTTT	CASRLASTGELFF
TRBV5-1	.	TRBJ1-1	.	TGCGCCAGCAGCTTGGGGGCAGCTGGTGCTGAAGCTTTCTTT	CASSLGAAGAEAFF
TRBV2	.	TRBJ2-5	.	TGTGCCAGCAGTGTGAGGGATTGGGGGACCCAGTACTTC	CASSVRDWGTQYF
TRBV4-1	TRBD1	TRBJ2-7	.	TGCGCCAGCAGCCTTGGGGACAGGGTAGACCACGAGCAGTACTTC	CASSLGDRVDHEQYF
TRBV5-5	.	TRBJ1-3	once	TGTGCCAGCAGTCAGGTTTCTGGAAACACCATATATTTT	CASSQVSGNTIYF
TRBV19	.	TRBJ1-1	.	TGTGCCAGTAGTCCCCCCGGGTCAGGGCGGTTCGCTGAAGCTTTCTTT	CASSPPGSGRFAEAFF
TRBV7-9	.	TRBJ2-3	.	TGTGCCAGCAGCCCCATGATACATAGCACAGATACGCAGTATTTT	CASSPMIHSTDTQYF
TRBV28	TRBD2	TRBJ2-1	.	TGTGCCAGCAGTTTTAGCGGGGGCTCCTACAATGAGCAGTTCTTC	CASSFSGGSYNEQFF
TRBV28	.	TRBJ2-1	.	TGTGCCAGCACCCTTCCAGCCTCGGTCGATGAGCAGTTCTTC	CASTLPASVDEQFF
TRBV7-9	.	TRBJ2-7	.	TGTGCCAGCAGCCCCGACTATACCTACGAGCAGTACTTC	CASSPDYTYEQYF
TRBV27	TRBD1	TRBJ2-1	.	TGTGCCAGCAGAACCCGACCCGGGACAGGGGACAATGAGCAGTTCTTC	CASRTRPGTGDNEQFF
TRBV9	.	TRBJ2-6	.	TGTGCCAGCAGCGCCAACACAGGGTTCGGGTCTGGGGCCAACGTCCTGACTTTC	CASSANTGFGSGANVLTF
TRBV2	TRBD2	TRBJ2-1	.	TGTGCCAGCAGAAGGACTAGCGGGAGCTACAATGAGCAGTTCTTC	CASRRTSGSYNEQFF
TRBV11-2	.	TRBJ2-7	.	TGTGCCAGCAGCCAGGGACGGCTCGAGCAGTACTTC	CASSQGRLEQYF
TRBV7-9	.	TRBJ1-3	.	TGTGCCAGCAGCTTCGAACGGGGTAGTGGAAACACCATATATTTT	CASSFERGSGNTIYF
TRBV30	TRBD2	TRBJ2-3	.	TGTGCCTGGAGTATAGCGGGGGGGGAGGGCGGTACGCAGTATTTT	CAWSIAGGEGGTQYF
TRBV5-1	.	TRBJ2-1	.	TGCGCCAGCAGCTTGGAGGGGGGCCTCTACAATGAGCAGTTCTTC	CASSLEGGLYNEQFF